This TCR beta chain was documented in a study of memory CD8 T cells in hepatitis C reinfection. The CDR3 spans 13 residues. V shed 8 bases and J 6 bases; nucleotides not matched to a gene: 8. The germline V gene encodes CDR1 SGHKS and CDR2 YYEKEE (reference sequence). The table came from immunoSEQ multiplex PCR; TCRdb's copy has only in-frame clones and leaves some out. The profile shows 35,000 to 55,000 clones, more than 75% of them singletons. Time point given: peak reinfection, 3 to 8 weeks after reinfection detection. The sorted cells went straight to TCR sequencing with no prior in vitro expansion.

Sample: naive CD8+ T cells sorted from blood. The chain recombines TRBV5-5 with TRBJ1-2, with 9 bases matching TRBD1. The TCR comes from a man aged 18 to 29 with hepatitis C virus infection. CDR3 nucleotide sequence: TGTGCCAGTAGCACAGGGGGCTTCGATGGCTACACCTTC. The encoded protein is CASSTGGFDGYTF.